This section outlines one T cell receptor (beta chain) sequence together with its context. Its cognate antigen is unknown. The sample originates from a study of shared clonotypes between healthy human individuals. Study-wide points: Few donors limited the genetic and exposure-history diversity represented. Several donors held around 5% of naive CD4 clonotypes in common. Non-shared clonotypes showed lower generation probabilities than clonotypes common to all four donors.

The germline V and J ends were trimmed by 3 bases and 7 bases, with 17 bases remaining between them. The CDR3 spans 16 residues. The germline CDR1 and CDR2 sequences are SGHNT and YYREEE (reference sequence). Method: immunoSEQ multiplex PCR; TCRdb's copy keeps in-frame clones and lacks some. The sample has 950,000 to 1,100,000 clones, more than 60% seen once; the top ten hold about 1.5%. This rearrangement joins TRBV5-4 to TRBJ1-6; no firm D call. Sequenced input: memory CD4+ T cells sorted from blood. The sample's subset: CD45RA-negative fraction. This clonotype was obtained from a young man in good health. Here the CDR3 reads CASSYRVALGNSPLHF. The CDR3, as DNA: TGTGCCAGCAGCTACCGAGTGGCATTGGGGAATTCACCCCTCCACTTT.